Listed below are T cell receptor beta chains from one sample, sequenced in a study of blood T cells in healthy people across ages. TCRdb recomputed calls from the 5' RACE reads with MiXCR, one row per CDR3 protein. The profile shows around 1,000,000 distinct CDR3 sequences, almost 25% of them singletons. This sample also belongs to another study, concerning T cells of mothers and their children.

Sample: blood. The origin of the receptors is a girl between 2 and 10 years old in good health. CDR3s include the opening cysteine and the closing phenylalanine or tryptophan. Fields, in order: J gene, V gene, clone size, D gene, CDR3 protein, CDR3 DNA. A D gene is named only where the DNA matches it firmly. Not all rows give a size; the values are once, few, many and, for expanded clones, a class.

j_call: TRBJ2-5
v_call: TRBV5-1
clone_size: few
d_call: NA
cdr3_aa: CASSLESPERETQYF
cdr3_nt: TGCGCCAGCAGCTTGGAAAGCCCAGAGAGAGAGACCCAGTACTTC

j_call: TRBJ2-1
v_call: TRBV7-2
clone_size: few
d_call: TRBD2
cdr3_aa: CASPTSRGNEQFF
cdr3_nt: TGTGCCAGCCCGACTAGCCGAGGTAATGAGCAGTTCTTC

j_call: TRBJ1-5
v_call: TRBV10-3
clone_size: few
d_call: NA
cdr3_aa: CAISESRQPQHF
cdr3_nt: TGTGCCATCAGTGAGTCGCGTCAGCCCCAGCATTTT

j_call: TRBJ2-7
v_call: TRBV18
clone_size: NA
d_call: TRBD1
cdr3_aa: CASSIGTGKNEQYF
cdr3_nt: TGTGCCAGTTCGATAGGGACAGGGAAAAACGAGCAGTACTTC

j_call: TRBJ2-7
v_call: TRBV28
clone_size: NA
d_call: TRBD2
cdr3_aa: CASSLSSGRPTYEQYF
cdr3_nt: TGTGCCAGCAGTTTATCTAGCGGGAGGCCTACCTACGAGCAGTACTTC

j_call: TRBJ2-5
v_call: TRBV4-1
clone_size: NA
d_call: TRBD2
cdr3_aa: CASSQREGGQETQYF
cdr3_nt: TGCGCCAGCAGCCAGCGGGAGGGGGGCCAAGAGACCCAGTACTTC

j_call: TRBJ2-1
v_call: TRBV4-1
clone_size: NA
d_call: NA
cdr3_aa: CASSQADSPNEQFF
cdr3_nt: TGCGCCAGCAGCCAAGCGGACAGCCCCAATGAGCAGTTCTTC

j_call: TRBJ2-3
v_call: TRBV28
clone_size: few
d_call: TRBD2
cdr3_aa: CASSLFLAGASDTQYF
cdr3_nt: TGTGCCAGCAGTTTATTCCTAGCGGGAGCATCAGATACGCAGTATTTT

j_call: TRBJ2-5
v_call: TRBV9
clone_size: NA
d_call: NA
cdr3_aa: CASSNGYGETQYF
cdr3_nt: TGTGCCAGCAGCAACGGGTACGGGGAGACCCAGTACTTC

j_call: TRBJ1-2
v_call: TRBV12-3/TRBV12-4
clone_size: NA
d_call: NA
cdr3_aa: CASSGSMAGCTF
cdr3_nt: TGTGCCAGCTCCGGGTCCATGGCTGGCTGCACCTTC

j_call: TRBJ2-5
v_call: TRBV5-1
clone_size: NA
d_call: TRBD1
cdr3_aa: CASSYGTGKETQYF
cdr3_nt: TGCGCCAGCAGCTACGGGACAGGGAAGGAGACCCAGTACTTC

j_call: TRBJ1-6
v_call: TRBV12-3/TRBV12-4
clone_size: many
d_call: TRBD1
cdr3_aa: CASSFGTGNSPLHF
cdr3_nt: TGTGCCAGCAGTTTTGGGACAGGGAATTCACCCCTCCACTTT

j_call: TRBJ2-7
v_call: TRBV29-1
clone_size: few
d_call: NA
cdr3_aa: CSFMPPGATPDEQYF
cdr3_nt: TGCAGCTTCATGCCACCCGGGGCAACCCCCGACGAGCAGTACTTC